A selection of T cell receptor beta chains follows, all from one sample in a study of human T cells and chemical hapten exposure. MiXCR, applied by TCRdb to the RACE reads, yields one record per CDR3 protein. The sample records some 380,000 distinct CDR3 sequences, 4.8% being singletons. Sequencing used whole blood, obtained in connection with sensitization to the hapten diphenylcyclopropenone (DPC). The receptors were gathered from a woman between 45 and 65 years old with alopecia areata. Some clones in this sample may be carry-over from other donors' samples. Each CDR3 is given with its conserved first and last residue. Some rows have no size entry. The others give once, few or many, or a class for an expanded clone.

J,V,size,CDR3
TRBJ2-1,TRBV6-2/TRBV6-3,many,CASSYSSNEQFF
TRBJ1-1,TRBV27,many,CASSLSGARTEAFF
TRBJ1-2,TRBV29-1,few,CSVEDRGITYGYTF
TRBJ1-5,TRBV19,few,CASSMATGSGGPQHF
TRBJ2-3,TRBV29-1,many,CSVESGRYPADTQYF
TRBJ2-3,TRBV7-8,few,CASSSSGGGRTDTQYF
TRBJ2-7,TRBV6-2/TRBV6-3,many,CASSYAGLAGEFYEQYF
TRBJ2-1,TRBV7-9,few,CASSAAQASEQFF
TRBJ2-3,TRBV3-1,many,CASSPTSGGAGDTQYF
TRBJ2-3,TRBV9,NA,CASRDPPEDTQYF
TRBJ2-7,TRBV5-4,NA,CASSAGQGGAYEQYF
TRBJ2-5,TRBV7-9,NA,CASSSSHLTSGGPKETQYF
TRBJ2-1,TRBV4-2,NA,CASSQDSIAGGHEQFF
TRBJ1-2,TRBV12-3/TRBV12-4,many,CASSPLGTIGGYTF
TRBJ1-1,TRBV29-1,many,CSVAQGNTEAFF
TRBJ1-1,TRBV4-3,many,CASSQGGSGEAFF
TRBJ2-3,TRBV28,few,CASIPWGRYSTDTQYF
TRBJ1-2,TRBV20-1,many,CSARDPQYGYTF
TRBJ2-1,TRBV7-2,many,CASSLQLYNEQFF
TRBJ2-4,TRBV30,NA,CAWSPLGGEGKNIQYF
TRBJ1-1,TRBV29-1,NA,CSVLGGVGTEAFF
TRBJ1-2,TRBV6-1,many,CASSEAGNYGYTF
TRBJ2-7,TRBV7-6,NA,CASSSGLSREQYF
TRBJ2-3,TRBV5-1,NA,CASSLEGTTDTQYF
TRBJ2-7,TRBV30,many,CAWRRSYEQYF
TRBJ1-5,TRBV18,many,CASSPGRGRVDQPQHF
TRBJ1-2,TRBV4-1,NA,CASSQGRQGPNYGYTF
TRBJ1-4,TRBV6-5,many,CASSPGGGWGEKLFF
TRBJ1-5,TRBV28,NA,CASRSPGLLNQPQHF
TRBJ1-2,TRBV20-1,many,CSARGFIGYGYTF
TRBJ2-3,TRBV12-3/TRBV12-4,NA,CASSLGKWGTDTQYF
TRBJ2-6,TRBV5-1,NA,CASSRDGAGANVLTF
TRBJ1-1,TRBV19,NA,CASSERGPGTEAFF
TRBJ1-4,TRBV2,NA,CASVQDRGREKLFF
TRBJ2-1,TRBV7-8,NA,CASSRGVYNEQFF
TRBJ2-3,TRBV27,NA,CASSLSPPSTDTQYF
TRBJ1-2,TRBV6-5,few,CASSYSPETYGYTF
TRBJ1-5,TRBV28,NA,CASSLIPEGNQPQHF
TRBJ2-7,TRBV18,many,CASSPPVRHEQYF
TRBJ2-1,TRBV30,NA,CAWSVGAIYNEQFF
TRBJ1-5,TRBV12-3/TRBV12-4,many,CASSFFLSPTTSNQPQHF
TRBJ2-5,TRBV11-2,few,CASNPGAKTQYF
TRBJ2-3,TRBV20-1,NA,CSAPSGSLTDTQYF
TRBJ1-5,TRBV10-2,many,CASAVGGSNQPQHF